The 2 T cell receptor beta chains listed next were all sequenced from one sample in a study of T cell repertoires in cytomegalovirus infection. TCRdb re-analysed the reads in MiXCR, keeping a single row per CDR3 protein. Of more than 500,000 distinct CDR3 sequences in the sample, 16% were seen once. Sequencing was carried out using CD8+ T cells from PBMCs. The origin of the receptors is a human donor in good health (CMV status not recorded). Some clones in this sample may be carry-over from other donors' samples.

The chain links TRBV28 to TRBJ1-2; weak D call: TRBD1 (6 bases). Trimming shortened V by 6 bases and J by 4 bases, and 27 bases separated the two germline ends. The CDR3 runs 18 residues. The V gene's germline CDR1 is MDHEN and CDR2 SYDVKM. CDR3 protein: CASRKPFERLDRFYGYTF. The CDR3 DNA is TGTGCCAGCAGGAAACCCTTCGAACGACTTGACAGGTTCTATGGCTACACCTTC.

The chain joins TRBV18 to TRBJ1-1; D not certain. Germline V gives CDR1 KGHSH, CDR2 LQKENI. CDR3 size: 13 residues. The germline V and J ends were trimmed by 0 bases and 7 bases, with 9 bases remaining between them. The CDR3 DNA sequence: TGTGCCAGCTCACCACCTTCGCAACTTGAAGCTTTCTTT. It encodes CASSPPSQLEAFF. The variable domain in full, completed from reference TRBV18 and TRBJ1-1, reads NAGVMQNPRHLVRRRGQEARLRCSPMKGHSHVYWYRQLPEEGLKFMVYLQKENIIDESGMPKERFSAEFPKEGPSILRIQQVVRGDSAAYFCASSPPSQLEAFFGQGTRLTVV.